This T cell receptor (beta chain) was identified in a study of post-analysis software for immune sequencing data. Whole-study results and caveats: The study found TRBV5-6, TRBV5-1 and TRBV20-1 among a few TRBV segments more frequent in patients than controls.

TCR beta cDNA libraries had unique molecular identifiers. TCRdb re-called the PCR reads through MiXCR, storing one row per CDR3 protein. The table records around 500,000 distinct CDR3 sequences, 34% of them present only once. The CDR3 extends over 15 amino acids. V was pared by 0 bases and J by 7 bases, with 13 bases between. Per germline, CDR1 ENHRY and CDR2 SYGVKD. As for this clonotype: Its antigen is not identified.

This sequence originates from a girl aged 2 to 17 with multiple sclerosis. The chain joins TRBV10-3 to TRBJ1-5; D perhaps matches TRBD1 (6 bases). The sequenced material came from blood. The CDR3 loop is CAISESGAEGQPQHF. CDR3 sequence (DNA): TGTGCCATCAGTGAGTCGGGGGCAGAGGGGCAGCCCCAGCATTTT.